This T cell receptor (beta chain) was identified in a study of CD8+ T cells in alopecia areata (dated by TCRdb to 2016 to 2019). Turning to the overall study: The treated patients, all with moderate-to-severe alopecia areata, were enrolled in an open-label pilot trial of oral tofacitinib given at 5 to 10 mg twice daily. In treated patients, disease severity was measured using the SALT score, which gives the percentage of scalp surface area affected. Scalp clonality was compared among normal scalp (n=4), patchy alopecia areata scalp (n=8), and alopecia totalis/universalis scalp (n=8). In humans, TCRbeta sequencing was performed on scalp tissue and on sorted CD4+ and CD8+ peripheral blood T cells from healthy controls and from patients with patchy or totalis/universalis alopecia areata. RNA came from the PAXgene miRNA kit for fixed scalp, the miRNeasy kit for PBMCs, and the RNeasy kit for mouse skin. High-throughput TCRbeta sequencing was used to examine T cell clonal expansion in alopecia areata in both the C3H/HeJ mouse model and human patients. Patients stayed on tofacitinib for 6 to 18 months and then had 6 months of follow-up off drug so that delayed response and recurrence could be assessed. TCRbeta CDR3 regions were amplified by immunoSEQ multiplex PCR with 35 Vbeta forward and 13 Jbeta reverse primers. Patients on tofacitinib were biopsied at baseline and after 4 and 24 weeks of treatment, and several of the patients also had a later scalp biopsy. General study outcomes and caveats: Shared TCR sequences between patients were less evident than in mice, which may be partly attributable to HLA diversity in the patient population. Higher clonality and more expanded CD8+ clones were observed in lesional scalp than in normal scalp, particularly in alopecia totalis/universalis, a finding suggestive of antigenic drive. Because the treated cohort was small and included a single nonresponder, larger studies are needed to assess links between baseline CD8+ expansion and response. Many expanded lesional clones persisted in scalp and blood during tofacitinib treatment, which may partly explain relapse after stopping treatment. Resident alphabeta T cells in normal human skin are also sequenced, complicating scalp TCR repertoire analysis, unlike mouse skin dominated by gammadelta T cells. Tofacitinib significantly lowered scalp clonality and the number of expanded CD8+ clones among the top 100 scalp clones.

The CDR1 and CDR2 encoded by the germline V gene are SQVTM and ANQGSEA. Its CDR3 holds 13 amino acids, cysteine through phenylalanine. Only the CDR3 DNA is retained, 39 bases long and in frame from the first base. Trimming removed 4 bases from V and 3 bases from J, leaving 13 bases between the germline ends. Receptors were amplified or captured by the immunoSEQ multiplex PCR assay. RNA was extracted from all samples and reverse transcribed into cDNA, which served as template for TCR sequencing. SuperScript III was used to make first-strand cDNA, primed with a 2:1 mix of oligo-dT and random hexamers. A synthetic immune receptor repertoire was used to gauge amplification bias, and whatever bias remained was removed computationally. The authors' pipeline ran thus. Raw reads were preprocessed for error removal, and CDR3 was defined according to IMGT conventions as running from the conserved cysteine to phenylalanine. To get clonality, Shannon entropy was normalized by log2 of the number of productive unique TCRs and the result was subtracted from 1. Whether scalp clones were CD4 or CD8 was inferred by matching scalp TCRbeta sequences against CD4 and CD8 repertoires sorted from blood. TCRdb re-hosts the immuneACCESS table, in-frame sequences only. Its copies lack some clones; in the studies checked, an unresolved V gene accounts for under half of them, and the cause for the rest is not known. V and J calls and clone size are copied from that table; D and trimming were computed from the DNA. The sample table holds around 150,000 clones, of which roughly 65% were seen once. The ten largest clonotypes hold 0.91% of the sample.

As to this clone: No antigen is known for it. Base qualities were left out, and no much larger clone turns up one base away.

Per the publication, the time point label means: about four weeks on oral tofacitinib. The sample's treatment or condition label, in plain terms: oral pan-JAK inhibitor, 5-10 mg twice daily. Lesional scalp punch biopsies and peripheral blood were collected from alopecia areata patients. After PBMCs were isolated by density centrifugation and stained for CD3, CD4 and CD8, a FACSAria was used to sort CD4+ and CD8+ T cells. The receptor's source is a human donor with alopecia areata. This sample comprised CD4+ T cells sorted from blood, obtained at week 4, from a patient treated with tofacitinib. The rearrangement combines TRBV29-1 with TRBJ2-7, with no D gene named confidently. CDR3 sequence: CSVVERTHYEQYF. The bases are TGCAGCGTTGTGGAACGAACCCACTACGAGCAGTACTTC.